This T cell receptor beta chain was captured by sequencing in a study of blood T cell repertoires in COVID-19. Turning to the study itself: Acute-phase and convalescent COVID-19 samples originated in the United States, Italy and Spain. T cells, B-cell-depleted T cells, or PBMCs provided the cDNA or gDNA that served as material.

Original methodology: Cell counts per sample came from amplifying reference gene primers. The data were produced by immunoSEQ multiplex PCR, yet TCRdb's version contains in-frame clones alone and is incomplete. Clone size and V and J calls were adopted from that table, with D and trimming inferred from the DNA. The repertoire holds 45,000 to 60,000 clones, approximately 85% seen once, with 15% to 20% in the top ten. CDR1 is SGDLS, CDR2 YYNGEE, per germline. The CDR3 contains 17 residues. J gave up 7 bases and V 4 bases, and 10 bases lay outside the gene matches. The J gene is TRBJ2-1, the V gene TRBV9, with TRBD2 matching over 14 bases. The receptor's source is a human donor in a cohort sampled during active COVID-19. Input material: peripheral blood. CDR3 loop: CASSLRSTSGRANEQFF. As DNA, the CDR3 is TGTGCCAGCAGCCTACGCTCGACTAGCGGGAGGGCTAATGAGCAGTTCTTC.